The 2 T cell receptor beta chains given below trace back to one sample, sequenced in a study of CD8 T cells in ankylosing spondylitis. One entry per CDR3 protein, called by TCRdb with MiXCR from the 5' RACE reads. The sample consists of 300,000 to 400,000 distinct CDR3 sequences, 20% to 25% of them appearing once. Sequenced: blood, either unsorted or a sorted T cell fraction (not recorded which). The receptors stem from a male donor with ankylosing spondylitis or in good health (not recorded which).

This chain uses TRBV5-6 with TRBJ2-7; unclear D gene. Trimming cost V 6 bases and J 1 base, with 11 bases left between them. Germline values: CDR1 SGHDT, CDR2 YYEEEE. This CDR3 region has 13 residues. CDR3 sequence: CASNYVGSYEQYF. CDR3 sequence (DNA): TGTGCCAGCAACTACGTCGGTTCCTACGAGCAGTACTTC. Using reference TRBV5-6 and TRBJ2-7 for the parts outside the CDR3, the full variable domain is DAGVTQSPTHLIKTRGQQVTLRCSPKSGHDTVSWYQQALGQGPQFIFQYYEEEERQRGNFPDRFSGHQFPNYSSELNVNALLLGDSALYLCASNYVGSYEQYFGPGTRLTVT.

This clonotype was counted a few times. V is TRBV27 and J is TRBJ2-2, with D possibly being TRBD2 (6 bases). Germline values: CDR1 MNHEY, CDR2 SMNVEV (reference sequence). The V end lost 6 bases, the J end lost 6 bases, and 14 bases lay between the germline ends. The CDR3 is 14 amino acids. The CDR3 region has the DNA TGTGCCAGCAGACGGGTGGGGGAGGCCGGGGAGCTGTTTTTT. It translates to CASRRVGEAGELFF.